A selection of T cell receptor beta chains follows, all from one sample in a study of read filtering for tumor transcriptome and immune sequencing. Via MiXCR, TCRdb re-called the reads, giving one row per CDR3 protein. In the table there are 65,000 or so distinct CDR3 sequences, approximately 18% of which are singletons. Sequences were obtained from a population of CD138-negative cells sorted from bone marrow. Every receptor here comes from a donor at least 40 years old with multiple myeloma. CDR3s include the opening cysteine and the closing phenylalanine or tryptophan. Each record gives: V gene, clone size, J gene, CDR3 protein. Expanded clones are given a class, and other clones once, few, many or no size at all.

v_gene: TRBV6-5
abundance: few
j_gene: TRBJ2-1
CDR3aa: CASSTGQGTYNEQFF

v_gene: TRBV18
abundance: many
j_gene: TRBJ2-3
CDR3aa: CASSRVAGGSHGDTQYF

v_gene: TRBV2
abundance: many
j_gene: TRBJ2-2
CDR3aa: CASRLDRGITGELFF

v_gene: TRBV7-9
abundance: many
j_gene: TRBJ2-2
CDR3aa: CASSLVSLAARTGELFF

v_gene: TRBV12-3/TRBV12-4
abundance: .
j_gene: TRBJ2-5
CDR3aa: CASSLWVGETQYF

v_gene: TRBV6-6
abundance: many
j_gene: TRBJ2-5
CDR3aa: CAKARHQETQYF

v_gene: TRBV28
abundance: once
j_gene: TRBJ2-5
CDR3aa: CASSLIALKYQETQYF

v_gene: TRBV11-2
abundance: many
j_gene: TRBJ1-1
CDR3aa: CASSSLTGVGGEAFF

v_gene: TRBV7-8
abundance: once
j_gene: TRBJ2-5
CDR3aa: CASSLPGGFGETQYF

v_gene: TRBV27
abundance: .
j_gene: TRBJ2-7
CDR3aa: CASSDLPRPYELYF

v_gene: TRBV12-3/TRBV12-4
abundance: many
j_gene: TRBJ2-1
CDR3aa: CASSLTSGLYNEQFF

v_gene: TRBV5-1
abundance: many
j_gene: TRBJ1-1
CDR3aa: CASSVPGPANEAFF

v_gene: TRBV27
abundance: many
j_gene: TRBJ2-5
CDR3aa: CASSFSTSGRETQYF

v_gene: TRBV29-1
abundance: many
j_gene: TRBJ2-7
CDR3aa: CSVTQDFSDEQYF

v_gene: TRBV18
abundance: many
j_gene: TRBJ1-4
CDR3aa: CASSPTGVNEKLFF

v_gene: TRBV28
abundance: few
j_gene: TRBJ2-5
CDR3aa: CASSLQGAETQYF

v_gene: TRBV2
abundance: .
j_gene: TRBJ1-1
CDR3aa: CASGWGLFTEAFF

v_gene: TRBV7-3
abundance: many
j_gene: TRBJ2-3
CDR3aa: CASSLTSEKEDTQYF

v_gene: TRBV29-1
abundance: many
j_gene: TRBJ2-6
CDR3aa: CSVEEWLGGANVLTF

v_gene: TRBV30
abundance: many
j_gene: TRBJ2-1
CDR3aa: CAWSALTSGRMNEQFF

v_gene: TRBV20-1
abundance: .
j_gene: TRBJ2-3
CDR3aa: CSAQVGGQYTDTQYF

v_gene: TRBV29-1
abundance: many
j_gene: TRBJ2-5
CDR3aa: CSVVKAGGGETQYF

v_gene: TRBV6-2/TRBV6-3
abundance: many
j_gene: TRBJ2-7
CDR3aa: CASRGTASREQYF

v_gene: TRBV12-3/TRBV12-4
abundance: .
j_gene: TRBJ2-5
CDR3aa: CASSPKGLAGGQETQYF

v_gene: TRBV9
abundance: many
j_gene: TRBJ1-1
CDR3aa: CASSVGTMNTEAFF

v_gene: TRBV29-1
abundance: medium-sized
j_gene: TRBJ1-1
CDR3aa: CSVEGHPNTEAFF

v_gene: TRBV6-5
abundance: many
j_gene: TRBJ2-3
CDR3aa: CASSYSPDTQYF

v_gene: TRBV5-1
abundance: many
j_gene: TRBJ2-1
CDR3aa: CASSLGRLLSSYNEQFF

v_gene: TRBV18
abundance: many
j_gene: TRBJ2-7
CDR3aa: CASSPDGAHEQYF

v_gene: TRBV2
abundance: many
j_gene: TRBJ2-2
CDR3aa: CAGRGRDFNTGELFF

v_gene: TRBV12-3/TRBV12-4
abundance: few
j_gene: TRBJ2-5
CDR3aa: CASSLVVRETQYF

v_gene: TRBV7-9
abundance: .
j_gene: TRBJ2-5
CDR3aa: CAGSSTGEGLAGQETQYF

v_gene: TRBV29-1
abundance: .
j_gene: TRBJ2-3
CDR3aa: CSVEEDVGADTQYF

v_gene: TRBV12-3/TRBV12-4
abundance: many
j_gene: TRBJ2-1
CDR3aa: CASSLAGSDEQFF

v_gene: TRBV2
abundance: many
j_gene: TRBJ2-6
CDR3aa: CASSGPGTGAGANVLTF

v_gene: TRBV7-9
abundance: many
j_gene: TRBJ1-4
CDR3aa: CASSSPGQGDEKLFF

v_gene: TRBV20-1
abundance: .
j_gene: TRBJ2-7
CDR3aa: CSARNRAYEQYF

v_gene: TRBV19
abundance: few
j_gene: TRBJ2-7
CDR3aa: CASSYGADTEQYF

v_gene: TRBV4-1
abundance: many
j_gene: TRBJ2-3
CDR3aa: CASSQGLISTDTQYF

v_gene: TRBV6-6
abundance: many
j_gene: TRBJ2-5
CDR3aa: CASSYSRESQETQYF

v_gene: TRBV3-1
abundance: many
j_gene: TRBJ1-5
CDR3aa: CASSQDPGQPQHF

v_gene: TRBV2
abundance: many
j_gene: TRBJ2-1
CDR3aa: CASRVAGAGNEQFF

v_gene: TRBV3-1
abundance: many
j_gene: TRBJ2-1
CDR3aa: CASSQGLADYNEQFF

v_gene: TRBV20-1
abundance: few
j_gene: TRBJ2-5
CDR3aa: CSASREETQYF

v_gene: TRBV5-1
abundance: many
j_gene: TRBJ2-5
CDR3aa: CASSLQRGPQETQYF

v_gene: TRBV29-1
abundance: .
j_gene: TRBJ2-3
CDR3aa: CSVEGRFTDTQYF

v_gene: TRBV19
abundance: many
j_gene: TRBJ1-1
CDR3aa: CASSISRPINTEAFF

v_gene: TRBV24-1
abundance: few
j_gene: TRBJ2-1
CDR3aa: CATSDLRTSGTNNEQFF

v_gene: TRBV5-8
abundance: medium-sized
j_gene: TRBJ2-1
CDR3aa: CASSPDLGQPLGNEQFF

v_gene: TRBV5-4
abundance: many
j_gene: TRBJ2-1
CDR3aa: CASRIWGATPSYNEQFF

v_gene: TRBV28
abundance: many
j_gene: TRBJ2-4
CDR3aa: CASSYGKNIQYF

v_gene: TRBV5-1
abundance: many
j_gene: TRBJ2-1
CDR3aa: CASSFLTSGGNNEQFF

v_gene: TRBV15
abundance: .
j_gene: TRBJ2-1
CDR3aa: CATSSFLAGGTYNEQFF

v_gene: TRBV29-1
abundance: .
j_gene: TRBJ2-5
CDR3aa: CSVGPGTGQETQYF

v_gene: TRBV3-1
abundance: .
j_gene: TRBJ2-3
CDR3aa: CASSQKWSDAQYF

v_gene: TRBV5-1
abundance: many
j_gene: TRBJ1-5
CDR3aa: CASSLVGAANQPQHF

v_gene: TRBV7-3
abundance: many
j_gene: TRBJ2-1
CDR3aa: CASSYRGGYNEQFF

v_gene: TRBV7-2
abundance: many
j_gene: TRBJ2-4
CDR3aa: CASSRSPPGMDLYF

v_gene: TRBV20-1
abundance: many
j_gene: TRBJ2-1
CDR3aa: CSAGGRGGAPGNNEQFF

v_gene: TRBV23-1
abundance: many
j_gene: TRBJ2-1
CDR3aa: CASSPAAQINEQFF